These T cell receptor beta chains were read from a single sample in a study of CD8 T cells in ankylosing spondylitis. TCRdb processed the 5' RACE reads anew with MiXCR; each CDR3 protein has one entry. Here the sample spans 250,000 to 300,000 distinct CDR3 sequences, roughly 18% being singletons. Sequencing was done on a sample of blood, either unsorted or a sorted T cell fraction (not recorded which). Receptors originate from a male donor with ankylosing spondylitis or in good health (not recorded which). CDR3s include the opening cysteine and the closing phenylalanine or tryptophan. Fields, in order: V gene, J gene, D gene, clone size, CDR3 protein, CDR3 DNA. D genes are given only for firm matches. Size is stated for part of the rows, as once, few or many counts, or as a class when the clone is expanded.

v_call: TRBV29-1; j_call: TRBJ2-7; d_call: TRBD1; clone_size: many; cdr3_aa: CSVEDLSRGIDEQYF; cdr3_nt: TGCAGCGTTGAAGATCTTTCCAGGGGGATCGACGAGCAGTACTTC
v_call: TRBV29-1; j_call: TRBJ2-1; d_call: TRBD1; clone_size: many; cdr3_aa: CSAGGQGVNEQFF; cdr3_nt: TGCAGCGCGGGGGGACAGGGGGTGAATGAGCAGTTCTTC
v_call: TRBV27; j_call: TRBJ2-7; d_call: -; clone_size: -; cdr3_aa: CASRHPGDKPYEQYF; cdr3_nt: TGTGCCAGCAGACACCCGGGGGACAAGCCCTACGAGCAGTACTTC
v_call: TRBV4-2; j_call: TRBJ2-7; d_call: TRBD2; clone_size: many; cdr3_aa: CASSLRLAENYEQYF; cdr3_nt: TGTGCCAGCAGCCTTCGACTAGCTGAAAACTACGAGCAGTACTTC
v_call: TRBV12-3/TRBV12-4; j_call: TRBJ2-1; d_call: TRBD1; clone_size: many; cdr3_aa: CASSGWTGAHEQFF; cdr3_nt: TGTGCCAGCAGTGGTTGGACAGGGGCTCATGAGCAGTTCTTC
v_call: TRBV28; j_call: TRBJ2-3; d_call: -; clone_size: few; cdr3_aa: CASSLPGGTQYF; cdr3_nt: TGTGCCAGCAGTTTACCCGGTGGTACGCAGTATTTT
v_call: TRBV7-8; j_call: TRBJ2-5; d_call: -; clone_size: few; cdr3_aa: CASSLRQEPQETQYF; cdr3_nt: TGTGCCAGCAGCCTCAGACAGGAGCCTCAAGAGACCCAGTACTTC
v_call: TRBV27; j_call: TRBJ2-7; d_call: TRBD2; clone_size: few; cdr3_aa: CASSLSPGLAGEYEQYF; cdr3_nt: TGTGCCAGCAGTTTATCTCCAGGACTAGCGGGAGAGTACGAGCAGTACTTC
v_call: TRBV29-1; j_call: TRBJ2-1; d_call: TRBD2; clone_size: -; cdr3_aa: CRVVVAGEGFDEQFF; cdr3_nt: TGCAGAGTTGTAGTAGCGGGAGAGGGGTTCGATGAGCAGTTCTTC
v_call: TRBV25-1; j_call: TRBJ1-4; d_call: -; clone_size: -; cdr3_aa: CASSEYTGGRGEKLFF; cdr3_nt: TGTGCCAGCAGTGAATATACTGGGGGGCGCGGTGAAAAACTGTTTTTT
v_call: TRBV10-3; j_call: TRBJ2-7; d_call: TRBD1; clone_size: many; cdr3_aa: CAISNPGQGTYEQYF; cdr3_nt: TGTGCCATCAGTAACCCGGGACAGGGTACGTACGAGCAGTACTTC
v_call: TRBV15; j_call: TRBJ2-7; d_call: TRBD1; clone_size: many; cdr3_aa: CATSGPDRVRGYYEQYF; cdr3_nt: TGTGCCACCAGCGGTCCCGACAGGGTGAGGGGATACTACGAGCAGTACTTC
v_call: TRBV20-1; j_call: TRBJ2-3; d_call: -; clone_size: -; cdr3_aa: CSAPDPEGTDTQYF; cdr3_nt: TGCAGTGCTCCCGACCCGGAGGGTACAGATACGCAGTATTTT
v_call: TRBV12-3/TRBV12-4; j_call: TRBJ2-5; d_call: TRBD2; clone_size: -; cdr3_aa: CASSPGLALRETQYF; cdr3_nt: TGTGCCAGCAGTCCGGGACTAGCCCTGAGAGAGACCCAGTACTTC
v_call: TRBV4-2; j_call: TRBJ2-7; d_call: -; clone_size: -; cdr3_aa: CASSQELLYEQYF; cdr3_nt: TGTGCCAGCAGCCAGGAACTACTCTACGAGCAGTACTTC
v_call: TRBV12-3/TRBV12-4; j_call: TRBJ1-5; d_call: -; clone_size: -; cdr3_aa: CASSPWGSNQPQHF; cdr3_nt: TGTGCCAGCAGCCCTTGGGGGTCCAATCAGCCCCAGCATTTT
v_call: TRBV4-3; j_call: TRBJ2-1; d_call: TRBD2; clone_size: -; cdr3_aa: CASSSGRTSGSDEQFF; cdr3_nt: TGCGCCAGCAGCAGCGGGAGGACTAGCGGGAGCGATGAGCAGTTCTTC
v_call: TRBV25-1; j_call: TRBJ1-2; d_call: -; clone_size: few; cdr3_aa: CASSVQGLGGYTF; cdr3_nt: TGTGCCAGCAGTGTACAAGGGCTTGGCGGCTACACCTTC
v_call: TRBV18; j_call: TRBJ2-5; d_call: -; clone_size: -; cdr3_aa: CASSPPSDRAQYF; cdr3_nt: TGTGCCAGCTCACCCCCGTCGGATCGAGCCCAGTACTTC
v_call: TRBV9; j_call: TRBJ2-1; d_call: TRBD2; clone_size: -; cdr3_aa: CASSVKLVGGPTDNEQFF; cdr3_nt: TGTGCCAGCAGCGTAAAGTTGGTGGGAGGGCCTACCGACAATGAGCAGTTCTTC
v_call: TRBV25-1; j_call: TRBJ2-7; d_call: -; clone_size: many; cdr3_aa: CATFHTYEQYF; cdr3_nt: TGTGCCACGTTCCACACCTACGAGCAGTACTTC
v_call: TRBV6-5; j_call: TRBJ1-2; d_call: TRBD1; clone_size: few; cdr3_aa: CASSYSTGANGYTF; cdr3_nt: TGTGCCAGCAGTTACTCCACAGGGGCCAATGGCTACACCTTC
v_call: TRBV2; j_call: TRBJ1-1; d_call: TRBD1; clone_size: -; cdr3_aa: CAAGTGNTEAFF; cdr3_nt: TGTGCCGCAGGGACAGGGAACACTGAAGCTTTCTTT
v_call: TRBV4-2; j_call: TRBJ2-7; d_call: -; clone_size: -; cdr3_aa: CASSQEAGFTYEQYF; cdr3_nt: TGTGCCAGCAGCCAAGAGGCAGGTTTCACCTACGAGCAGTACTTC
v_call: TRBV6-2/TRBV6-3; j_call: TRBJ2-1; d_call: TRBD2; clone_size: many; cdr3_aa: CASSYLAGREQFF; cdr3_nt: TGTGCCAGCAGTTACCTAGCCGGGAGGGAGCAGTTCTTC
v_call: TRBV4-2; j_call: TRBJ2-7; d_call: -; clone_size: -; cdr3_aa: CASSQPGLAVRYEQYF; cdr3_nt: TGTGCCAGCAGCCAACCCGGGCTGGCGGTGCGTTACGAGCAGTACTTC
v_call: TRBV12-3/TRBV12-4; j_call: TRBJ1-2; d_call: -; clone_size: -; cdr3_aa: CASSRRGLGGYTF; cdr3_nt: TGTGCCAGCAGCCGGCGGGGACTGGGAGGCTACACCTTC
v_call: TRBV7-3; j_call: TRBJ2-1; d_call: -; clone_size: few; cdr3_aa: CASSLTSGFNEQFF; cdr3_nt: TGTGCCAGCAGCTTAACGAGCGGCTTCAATGAGCAGTTCTTC
v_call: TRBV7-9; j_call: TRBJ2-5; d_call: -; clone_size: few; cdr3_aa: CASSLEYGRRRETQYF; cdr3_nt: TGTGCCAGCAGCTTAGAATATGGGCGACGGAGGGAGACCCAGTACTTC
v_call: TRBV5-1; j_call: TRBJ2-1; d_call: TRBD2; clone_size: few; cdr3_aa: CASSHQAGGPSNEQFF; cdr3_nt: TGCGCCAGCAGCCACCAAGCGGGAGGGCCCTCCAATGAGCAGTTCTTC
v_call: TRBV11-2; j_call: TRBJ2-3; d_call: -; clone_size: -; cdr3_aa: CASSFPGYPSLDPLPDTQYF; cdr3_nt: TGTGCCAGCAGCTTCCCGGGTTATCCCTCTCTGGACCCACTCCCGGATACGCAGTATTTT
v_call: TRBV12-3/TRBV12-4; j_call: TRBJ1-2; d_call: -; clone_size: few; cdr3_aa: CASGVPGDKKVYGYTF; cdr3_nt: TGTGCCAGCGGGGTCCCAGGGGACAAAAAAGTCTATGGCTACACCTTC
v_call: TRBV29-1; j_call: TRBJ2-1; d_call: TRBD2; clone_size: -; cdr3_aa: CSVEDALATYNEQFF; cdr3_nt: TGCAGCGTTGAAGACGCACTAGCGACCTACAATGAGCAGTTCTTC
v_call: TRBV29-1; j_call: TRBJ1-1; d_call: TRBD1; clone_size: few; cdr3_aa: CSVEDGTARLEPNTEAFF; cdr3_nt: TGCAGCGTTGAAGACGGGACAGCCAGGCTGGAGCCGAACACTGAAGCTTTCTTT
v_call: TRBV6-1; j_call: TRBJ2-2; d_call: TRBD1; clone_size: -; cdr3_aa: CASRRTGVNTGELFF; cdr3_nt: TGTGCCAGCAGGAGGACAGGGGTTAACACCGGGGAGCTGTTTTTT
v_call: TRBV29-1; j_call: TRBJ2-7; d_call: -; clone_size: once; cdr3_aa: CSARLGGEQYF; cdr3_nt: TGCAGCGCCCGACTGGGTGGCGAGCAGTACTTC
v_call: TRBV4-1; j_call: TRBJ2-1; d_call: -; clone_size: -; cdr3_aa: CASSQDGLGVRYNEQFF; cdr3_nt: TGCGCCAGCAGCCAAGATGGGTTGGGGGTTCGGTACAATGAGCAGTTCTTC
v_call: TRBV10-2; j_call: TRBJ2-3; d_call: -; clone_size: few; cdr3_aa: CASSTIDLYDTQYF; cdr3_nt: TGCGCCAGCAGTACGATAGATTTGTACGATACGCAGTATTTT
v_call: TRBV5-3; j_call: TRBJ2-2; d_call: -; clone_size: -; cdr3_aa: CAMGPGLNSGELFF; cdr3_nt: TGTGCCATGGGCCCCGGGCTCAACTCCGGGGAGCTGTTTTTT
v_call: TRBV27; j_call: TRBJ1-5; d_call: -; clone_size: -; cdr3_aa: CASSLFRGADQPQHF; cdr3_nt: TGTGCCAGCAGTTTATTTCGGGGGGCGGATCAGCCCCAGCATTTT
v_call: TRBV6-5; j_call: TRBJ2-2; d_call: -; clone_size: many; cdr3_aa: CASSYSIEVGELFF; cdr3_nt: TGTGCCAGCAGTTACTCGATTGAGGTCGGGGAGCTGTTTTTT